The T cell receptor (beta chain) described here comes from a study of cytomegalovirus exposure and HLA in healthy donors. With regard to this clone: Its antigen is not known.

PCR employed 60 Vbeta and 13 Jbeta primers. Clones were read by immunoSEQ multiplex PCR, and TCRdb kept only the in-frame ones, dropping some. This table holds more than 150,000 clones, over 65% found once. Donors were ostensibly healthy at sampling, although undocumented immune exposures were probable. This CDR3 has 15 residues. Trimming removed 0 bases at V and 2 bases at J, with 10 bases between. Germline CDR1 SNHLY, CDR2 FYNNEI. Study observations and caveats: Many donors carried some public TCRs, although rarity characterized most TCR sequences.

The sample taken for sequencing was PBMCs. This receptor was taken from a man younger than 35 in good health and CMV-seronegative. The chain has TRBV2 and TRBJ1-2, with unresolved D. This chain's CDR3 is CASSEAPDTNYGYTF. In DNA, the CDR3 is TGTGCCAGCAGTGAAGCGCCCGACACAAACTATGGCTACACCTTC.